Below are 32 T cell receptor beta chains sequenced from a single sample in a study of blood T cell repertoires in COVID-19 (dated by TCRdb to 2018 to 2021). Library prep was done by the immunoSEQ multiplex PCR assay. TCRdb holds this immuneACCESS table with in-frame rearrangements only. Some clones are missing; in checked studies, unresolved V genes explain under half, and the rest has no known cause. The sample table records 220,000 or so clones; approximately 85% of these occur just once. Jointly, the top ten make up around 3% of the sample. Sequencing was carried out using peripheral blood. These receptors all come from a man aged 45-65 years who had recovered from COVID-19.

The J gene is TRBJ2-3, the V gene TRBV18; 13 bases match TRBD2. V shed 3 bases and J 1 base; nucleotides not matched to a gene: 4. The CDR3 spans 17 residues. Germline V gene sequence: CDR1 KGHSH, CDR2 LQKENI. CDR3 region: CASSPTSGRAGTDTQYF. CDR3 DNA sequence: TGTGCCAGCTCACCCACTAGCGGGAGGGCAGGCACAGATACGCAGTATTTT.

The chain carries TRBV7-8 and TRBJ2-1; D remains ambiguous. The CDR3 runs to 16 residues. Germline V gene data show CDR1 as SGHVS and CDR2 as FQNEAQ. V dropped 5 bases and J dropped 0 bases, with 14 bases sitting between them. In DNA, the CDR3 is TGTGCCAGCAGCGCCCGACTTACTCTCTCCTACAATGAGCAGTTCTTC. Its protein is CASSARLTLSYNEQFF.

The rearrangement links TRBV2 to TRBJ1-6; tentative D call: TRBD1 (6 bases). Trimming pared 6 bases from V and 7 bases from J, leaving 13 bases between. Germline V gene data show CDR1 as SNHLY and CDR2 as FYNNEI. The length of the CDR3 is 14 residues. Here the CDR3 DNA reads TGTGCCAGCAGAGGACAGTTAGGCAATTCACCCCTCCACTTT. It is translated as CASRGQLGNSPLHF.

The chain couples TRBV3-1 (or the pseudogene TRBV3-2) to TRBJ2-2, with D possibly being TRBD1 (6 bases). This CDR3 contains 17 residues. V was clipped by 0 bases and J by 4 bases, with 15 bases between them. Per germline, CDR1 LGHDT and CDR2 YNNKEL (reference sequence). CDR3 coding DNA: TGTGCCAGCAGCCAAGAGTTGGCAGGGGCCCGCACCGGGGAGCTGTTTTTT. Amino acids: CASSQELAGARTGELFF.

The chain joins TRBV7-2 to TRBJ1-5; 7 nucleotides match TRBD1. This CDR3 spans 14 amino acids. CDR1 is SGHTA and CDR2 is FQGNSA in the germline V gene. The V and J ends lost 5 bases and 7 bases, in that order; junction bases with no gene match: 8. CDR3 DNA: TGTGCCAGCAGCACACGACAGGGTGGACAGCCCCAGCATTTT. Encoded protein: CASSTRQGGQPQHF. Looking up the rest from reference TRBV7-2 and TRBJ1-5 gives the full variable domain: GAGVSQSPSNKVTEKGKDVELRCDPISGHTALYWYRQSLGQGLEFLIYFQGNSAPDKSGLPSDRFSAERTGGSVSTLTIQRTQQEDSAVYLCASSTRQGGQPQHFGDGTRLSIL.

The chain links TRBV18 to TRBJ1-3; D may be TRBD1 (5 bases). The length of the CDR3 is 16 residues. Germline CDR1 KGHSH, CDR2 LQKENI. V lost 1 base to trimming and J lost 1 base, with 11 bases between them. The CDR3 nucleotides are TGTGCCAGCTCACCACGTCAGGGCCAGTCTGGAAACACCATATATTTT. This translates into CASSPRQGQSGNTIYF.

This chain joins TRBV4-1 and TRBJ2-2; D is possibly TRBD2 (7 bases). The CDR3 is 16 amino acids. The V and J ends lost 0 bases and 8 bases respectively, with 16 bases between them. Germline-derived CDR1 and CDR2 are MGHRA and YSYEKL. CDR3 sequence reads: CASSQEGGAYPGELFF. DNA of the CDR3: TGCGCCAGCAGCCAAGAAGGGGGGGCCTACCCGGGGGAGCTGTTTTTT.

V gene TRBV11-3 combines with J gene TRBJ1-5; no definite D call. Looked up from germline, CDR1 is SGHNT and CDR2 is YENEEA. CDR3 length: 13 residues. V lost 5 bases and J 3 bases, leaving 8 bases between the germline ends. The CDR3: CASSRENNQPQHF. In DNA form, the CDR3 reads TGTGCCAGCAGCCGAGAGAACAATCAGCCCCAGCATTTT. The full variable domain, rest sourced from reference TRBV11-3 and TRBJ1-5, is EAGVVQSPRYKIIEKKQPVAFWCNPISGHNTLYWYLQNLGQGPELLIRYENEEAVDDSQLPKDRFSAERLKGVDSTLKIQPAELGDSAVYLCASSRENNQPQHFGDGTRLSIL.

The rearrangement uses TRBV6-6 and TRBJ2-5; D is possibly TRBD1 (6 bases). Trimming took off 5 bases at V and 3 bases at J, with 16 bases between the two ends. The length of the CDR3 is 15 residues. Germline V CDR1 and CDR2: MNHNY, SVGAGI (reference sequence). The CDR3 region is CASSRRGEIKETQYF. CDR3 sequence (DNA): TGTGCCAGCAGTCGCAGGGGAGAGATAAAAGAGACCCAGTACTTC.

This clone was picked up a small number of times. CDR3 residues: CASSLGAGTMGQYF. The CDR3 DNA follows: TGTGCCAGCAGTTTAGGAGCGGGGACTATGGGGCAGTACTTC. The chain carries TRBV28 and TRBJ2-7; TRBD2 matches 7 bases. CDR3 length equals 14 residues. V shed 2 bases and J 9 bases; nucleotides not matched to a gene: 10. CDR1 is MDHEN, CDR2 SYDVKM, per germline.

CDR3 sequence reads: CASSSRPGNQPQHF. The CDR3 DNA reads TGTGCCAGCAGCTCGAGACCGGGGAATCAGCCCCAGCATTTT. The chain joins TRBV7-2 to TRBJ1-5, with D uncertain. Germline CDR1 and CDR2: SGHTA and FQGNSA. This CDR3 comprises 14 residues. The ends were cut back, 4 bases at V and 4 bases at J, with 11 bases in the middle.

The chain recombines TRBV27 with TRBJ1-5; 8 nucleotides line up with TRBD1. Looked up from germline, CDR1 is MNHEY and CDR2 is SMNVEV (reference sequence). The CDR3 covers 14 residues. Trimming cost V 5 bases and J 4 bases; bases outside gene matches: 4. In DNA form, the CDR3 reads TGTGCCAGCAGTGGACAGGGATGGAATCAGCCCCAGCATTTT. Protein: CASSGQGWNQPQHF.

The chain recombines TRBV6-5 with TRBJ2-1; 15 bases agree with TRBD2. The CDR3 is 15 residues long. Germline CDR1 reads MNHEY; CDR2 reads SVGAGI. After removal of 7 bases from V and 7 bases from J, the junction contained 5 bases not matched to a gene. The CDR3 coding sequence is TGTGCCAGCAAACTCGGGACTAGCGGGAGGAATGAGCAGTTCTTC. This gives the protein CASKLGTSGRNEQFF.

In DNA form, the CDR3 reads TGCGCCAGCAGCTTGGAACAGGCCGCCTCCTACAATGAGCAGTTCTTC. Translated: CASSLEQAASYNEQFF. V is TRBV5-1 and J is TRBJ2-1; a possible D gene is TRBD1 (5 bases). Germline V gene lookup returns CDR1 SGHRS and CDR2 YFSETQ. CDR3 size: 16 residues. V was clipped by 0 bases and J by 0 bases, with 10 bases between them. Together with reference TRBV5-1 and TRBJ2-1, the CDR3 gives the full variable domain: KAGVTQTPRYLIKTRGQQVTLSCSPISGHRSVSWYQQTPGQGLQFLFEYFSETQRNKGNFPGRFSGRQFSNSRSEMNVSTLELGDSALYLCASSLEQAASYNEQFFGPGTRLTVL.

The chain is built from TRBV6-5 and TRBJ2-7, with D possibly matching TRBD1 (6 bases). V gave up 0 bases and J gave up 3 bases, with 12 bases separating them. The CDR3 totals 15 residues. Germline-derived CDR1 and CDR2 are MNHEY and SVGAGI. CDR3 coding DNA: TGTGCCAGCAGTTACTCGTTACAGGGAAGCTACGAGCAGTACTTC. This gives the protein CASSYSLQGSYEQYF.

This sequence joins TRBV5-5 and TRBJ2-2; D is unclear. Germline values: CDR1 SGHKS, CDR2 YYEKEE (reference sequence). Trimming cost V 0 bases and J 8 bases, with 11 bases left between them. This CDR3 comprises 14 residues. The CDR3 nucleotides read TGTGCCAGCAGCTTGGCTACCATTTCTGGGGAGCTGTTTTTT. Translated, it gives CASSLATISGELFF.

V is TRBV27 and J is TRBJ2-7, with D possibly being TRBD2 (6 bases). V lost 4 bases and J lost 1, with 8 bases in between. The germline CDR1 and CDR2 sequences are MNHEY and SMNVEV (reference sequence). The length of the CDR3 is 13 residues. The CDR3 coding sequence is TGTGCCAGCAGTTGGGGGGTATCCTACGAGCAGTACTTC. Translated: CASSWGVSYEQYF.

CDR3 protein: CASSRTRSYTGELFF. DNA of the CDR3: TGTGCCAGCAGTCGGACAAGGAGCTACACCGGGGAGCTGTTTTTT. The chain is built from TRBV27 and TRBJ2-2; a possible D gene is TRBD1 (5 bases). Germline loops: CDR1 MNHEY, CDR2 SMNVEV (reference sequence). CDR3 length: 15 amino acids. Deletions cut 5 bases from V and 3 bases from J, with 13 bases between.

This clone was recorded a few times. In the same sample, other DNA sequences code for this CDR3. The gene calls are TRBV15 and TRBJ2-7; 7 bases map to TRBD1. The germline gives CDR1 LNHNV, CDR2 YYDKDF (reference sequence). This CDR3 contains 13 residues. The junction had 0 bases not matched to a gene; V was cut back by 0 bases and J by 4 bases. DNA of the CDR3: TGTGCCACCAGCAGAGACAGGGGGTACGAGCAGTACTTC. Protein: CATSRDRGYEQYF.

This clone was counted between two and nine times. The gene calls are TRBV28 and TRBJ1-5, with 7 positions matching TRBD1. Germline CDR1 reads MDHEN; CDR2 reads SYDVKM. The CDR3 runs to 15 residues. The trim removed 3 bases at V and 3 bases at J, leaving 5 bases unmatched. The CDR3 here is CASSFYRGLNQPQHF. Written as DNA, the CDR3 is TGTGCCAGCAGTTTCTATAGGGGGCTCAATCAGCCCCAGCATTTT.

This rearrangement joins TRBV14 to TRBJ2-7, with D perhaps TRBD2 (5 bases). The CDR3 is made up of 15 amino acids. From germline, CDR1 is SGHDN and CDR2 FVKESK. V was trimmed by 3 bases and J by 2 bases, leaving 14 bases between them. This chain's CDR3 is CASSHTGGAAYEQYF. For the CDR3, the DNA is TGTGCCAGCAGCCACACTGGAGGTGCCGCCTACGAGCAGTACTTC.

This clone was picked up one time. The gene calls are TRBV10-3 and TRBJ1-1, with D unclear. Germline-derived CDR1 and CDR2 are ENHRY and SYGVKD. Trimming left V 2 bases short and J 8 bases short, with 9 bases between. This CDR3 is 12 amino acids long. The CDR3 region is CAISEVGAEAFF. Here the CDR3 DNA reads TGTGCCATCAGTGAGGTTGGAGCCGAAGCTTTCTTT.

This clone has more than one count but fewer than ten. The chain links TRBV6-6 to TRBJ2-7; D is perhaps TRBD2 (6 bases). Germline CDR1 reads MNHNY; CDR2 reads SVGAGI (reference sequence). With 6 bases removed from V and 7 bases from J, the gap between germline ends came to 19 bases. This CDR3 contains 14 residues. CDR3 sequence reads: CASSLTGLQVEQYF. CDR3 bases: TGTGCCAGCAGCCTGACGGGACTCCAGGTAGAGCAGTACTTC.

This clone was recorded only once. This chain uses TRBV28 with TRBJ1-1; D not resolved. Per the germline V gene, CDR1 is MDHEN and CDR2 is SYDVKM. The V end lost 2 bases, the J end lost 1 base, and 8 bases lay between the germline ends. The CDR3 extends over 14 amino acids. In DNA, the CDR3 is TGTGCCAGCAGTTTAATACAGAGGAACACTGAAGCTTTCTTT. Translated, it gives CASSLIQRNTEAFF.

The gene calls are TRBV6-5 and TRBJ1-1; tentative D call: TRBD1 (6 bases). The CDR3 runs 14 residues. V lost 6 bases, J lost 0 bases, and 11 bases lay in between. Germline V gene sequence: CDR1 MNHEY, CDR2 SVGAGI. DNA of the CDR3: TGTGCCAGCAGACTCGGGACATTGAACACTGAAGCTTTCTTT. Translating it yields CASRLGTLNTEAFF.

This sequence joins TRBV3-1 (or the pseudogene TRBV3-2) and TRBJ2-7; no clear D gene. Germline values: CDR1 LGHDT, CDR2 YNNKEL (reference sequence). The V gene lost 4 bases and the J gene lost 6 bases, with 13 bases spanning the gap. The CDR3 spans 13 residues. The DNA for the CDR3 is TGTGCCAGCAGCCCACAGTCGACCCTCGAGCAGTACTTC. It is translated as CASSPQSTLEQYF.

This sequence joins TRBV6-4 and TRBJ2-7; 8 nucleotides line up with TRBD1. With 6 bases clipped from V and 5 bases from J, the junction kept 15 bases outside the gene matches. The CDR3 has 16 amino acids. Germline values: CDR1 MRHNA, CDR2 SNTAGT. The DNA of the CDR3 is TGTGCCAGCAGACTGACTGTGGGACAGGTCGTCGACGAGCAGTACTTC. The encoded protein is CASRLTVGQVVDEQYF.

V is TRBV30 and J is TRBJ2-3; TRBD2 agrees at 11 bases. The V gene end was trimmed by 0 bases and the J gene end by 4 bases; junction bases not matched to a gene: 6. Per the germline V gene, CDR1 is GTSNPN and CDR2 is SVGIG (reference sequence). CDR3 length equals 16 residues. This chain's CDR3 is CAWSVLVAGGPDTQYF. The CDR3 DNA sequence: TGTGCCTGGAGTGTACTGGTAGCGGGAGGGCCAGATACGCAGTATTTT.

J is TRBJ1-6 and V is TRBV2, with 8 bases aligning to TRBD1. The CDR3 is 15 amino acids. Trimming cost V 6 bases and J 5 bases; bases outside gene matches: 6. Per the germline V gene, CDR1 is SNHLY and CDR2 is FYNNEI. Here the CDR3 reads CASRRTGTNNSPLHF. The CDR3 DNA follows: TGTGCCAGCAGGAGGACAGGGACTAATAATTCACCCCTCCACTTT.

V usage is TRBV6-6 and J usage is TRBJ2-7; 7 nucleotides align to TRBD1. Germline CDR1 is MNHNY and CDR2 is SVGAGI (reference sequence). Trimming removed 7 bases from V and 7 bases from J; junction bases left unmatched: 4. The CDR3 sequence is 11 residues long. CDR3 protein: CASTQGEEQYF. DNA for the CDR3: TGTGCCAGCACCCAGGGGGAAGAGCAGTACTTC.

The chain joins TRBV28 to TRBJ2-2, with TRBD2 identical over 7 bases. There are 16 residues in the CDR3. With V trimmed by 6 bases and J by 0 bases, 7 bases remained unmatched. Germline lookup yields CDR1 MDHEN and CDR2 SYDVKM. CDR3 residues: CASRSGGVANTGELFF. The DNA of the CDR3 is TGTGCCAGCAGATCTGGGGGGGTTGCGAACACCGGGGAGCTGTTTTTT.

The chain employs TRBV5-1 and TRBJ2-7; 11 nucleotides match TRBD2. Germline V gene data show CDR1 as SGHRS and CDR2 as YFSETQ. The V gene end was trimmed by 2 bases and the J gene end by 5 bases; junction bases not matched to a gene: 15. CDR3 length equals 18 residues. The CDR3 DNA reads TGCGCCAGCAGCTTCGCAATAGGGACTAGCGGAGGTATCAACGAGCAGTACTTC. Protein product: CASSFAIGTSGGINEQYF.